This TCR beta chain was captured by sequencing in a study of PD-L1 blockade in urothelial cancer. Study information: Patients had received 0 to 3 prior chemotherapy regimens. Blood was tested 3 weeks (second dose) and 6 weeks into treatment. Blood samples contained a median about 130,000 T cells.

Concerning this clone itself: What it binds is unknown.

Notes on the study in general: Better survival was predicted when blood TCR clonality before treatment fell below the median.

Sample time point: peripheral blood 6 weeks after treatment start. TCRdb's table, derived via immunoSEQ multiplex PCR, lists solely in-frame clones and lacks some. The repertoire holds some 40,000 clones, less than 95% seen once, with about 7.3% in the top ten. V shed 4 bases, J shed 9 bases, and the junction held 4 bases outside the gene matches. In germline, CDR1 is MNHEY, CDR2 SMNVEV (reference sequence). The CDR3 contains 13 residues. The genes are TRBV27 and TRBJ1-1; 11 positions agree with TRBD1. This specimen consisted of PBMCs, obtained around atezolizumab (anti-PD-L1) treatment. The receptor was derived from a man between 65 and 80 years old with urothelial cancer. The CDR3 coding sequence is TGTGCCAGCAGTTCGGACAGGGGGCGGCAAGCTTTCTTT. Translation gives CASSSDRGRQAFF.